One T cell receptor (beta chain) is described in this entry. Its antigen remains unknown. Trimming left V 2 bases short and J 0 bases short, with 8 bases between. Germline CDR1 is LNHDA and CDR2 is SQIVND (reference sequence). The CDR3 extends over 15 amino acids. The source of the sample is a study of beta chain features in type 1 diabetes. Study observations and caveats: Type 1 diabetes patients showed a moderate but significant shortening of TCRB CDR3s in all four CD4+ subsets. Any HLA-type effect on TCRB rearrangement remained unresolved here. More deletions and fewer insertions at VDJ junctions were seen in type 1 diabetes patients.

Reverse transcription of all isolated RNA meant that expressed TCRB transcripts were sequenced. The table came from immunoSEQ multiplex PCR; TCRdb's copy has only in-frame clones and leaves some out. The data hold around 650,000 clones, with around 12% observed a single time. V is TRBV19 and J is TRBJ1-5; D gene uncertain. The sequenced material came from naive CD4+ T cells from blood. The source is a man aged 25-40 years with type 1 diabetes. CDR3 DNA: TGTGCCAGTAGTATACGTGGTAATAGCAATCAGCCCCAGCATTTT. Amino acid sequence: CASSIRGNSNQPQHF.